This passage covers 3 T cell receptor beta chains from one sample sequenced in a study of molecular identifiers for immune sequencing clone quantification. Using its own MiXCR run on the PCR reads, TCRdb lists one record per CDR3 protein. The table records around 89,000 distinct CDR3 sequences, roughly 20% of them present only once. Sequenced sample: naive CD8+ T cells from blood, with Jurkat cell RNA spiked in. The subset denotes: FACS-sorted CD8+CD4-CCR7+CD45RA+ naive T cells. The receptors derive from a human donor in good health. Some libraries in this study had Jurkat cell RNA spiked in.

This clonotype has ten or more counts. This rearrangement joins TRBV29-1 to TRBJ1-2; the D gene is possibly TRBD1 (6 bases). V was cut by 6 bases and J by 1 base, with 12 bases left in between. The CDR3 runs to 13 residues. In germline, CDR1 is SQVTM, CDR2 ANQGSEA. The CDR3 protein is CSVRDTHNYGYTF. As DNA, the CDR3 is TGCAGCGTGCGGGACACCCATAACTATGGCTACACCTTC.

This clonotype was found a few times. Just one base apart from a much larger clone, this may be a read error. Because it lacks the conserved phenylalanine or tryptophan at the end, this CDR3 is likely a read error. The chain is built from TRBV20-1 and TRBJ2-3; TRBD2 agrees at 11 bases. The germline gives CDR1 DFQATT, CDR2 SNEGSKA (reference sequence). After removal of 1 base from V and 5 bases from J, the junction contained 5 bases not matched to a gene. The CDR3 runs 15 residues. This chain's CDR3 is CSARVPSGRLDTQYL. DNA of the CDR3: TGCAGTGCTAGAGTCCCTAGCGGGAGGTTAGATACGCAGTATCTT.

The V call is TRBV9, the J call TRBJ2-5, with 14 bases aligning to TRBD2. The junction had 7 bases not matched to a gene; V was cut back by 2 bases and J by 1 base. Per the germline V gene, CDR1 is SGDLS and CDR2 is YYNGEE. The length of the CDR3 is 18 residues. This chain's CDR3 is CASSVRTSGRSLQETQYF. In nucleotides, the CDR3 is TGTGCCAGCAGCGTTCGGACTAGCGGGAGGTCGCTCCAAGAGACCCAGTACTTC.